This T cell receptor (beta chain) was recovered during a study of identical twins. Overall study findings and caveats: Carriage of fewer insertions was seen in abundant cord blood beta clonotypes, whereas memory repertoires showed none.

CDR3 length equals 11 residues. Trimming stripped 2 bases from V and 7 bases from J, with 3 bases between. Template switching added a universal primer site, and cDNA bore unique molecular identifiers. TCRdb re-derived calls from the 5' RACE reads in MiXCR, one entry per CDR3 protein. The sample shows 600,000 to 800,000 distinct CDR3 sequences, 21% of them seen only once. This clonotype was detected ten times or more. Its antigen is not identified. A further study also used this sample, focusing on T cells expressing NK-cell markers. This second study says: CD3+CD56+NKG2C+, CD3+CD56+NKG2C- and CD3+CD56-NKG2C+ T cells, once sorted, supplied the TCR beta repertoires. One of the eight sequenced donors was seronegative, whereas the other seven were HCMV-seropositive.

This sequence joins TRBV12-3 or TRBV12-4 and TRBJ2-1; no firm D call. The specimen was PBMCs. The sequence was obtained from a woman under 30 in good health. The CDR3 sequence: CASSLMNEQFF. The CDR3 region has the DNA TGTGCCAGCAGTTTAATGAATGAGCAGTTCTTC.